The 15 T cell receptor beta chains reported below all come from one sample, sequenced in a study of response to subunit inactivated influenza vaccine. TCRdb called the RT-PCR reads again in MiXCR, with one record for every CDR3 protein. The sample includes more than 450,000 distinct CDR3 sequences, approximately 7.1% of them seen just once. Sample: PBMCs from blood, taken around 2 years after vaccination. These receptors originate from a man aged 50 to 69 who received an inactivated influenza vaccine.

The chain is built from TRBV7-9 and TRBJ1-2; D remains ambiguous. Per germline, CDR1 SEHNR and CDR2 FQNEAQ (reference sequence). This CDR3 is built from 13 residues. V shed 5 bases and J shed 3 bases, with 10 bases lying between them. The CDR3 DNA is TGTGCCAGCAGCCCGCGGGTATACTATGGCTACACCTTC. This sequence encodes CASSPRVYYGYTF.

Ten or more counts support this clonotype. The V call is TRBV7-2, the J call TRBJ2-1; 10 nucleotides match TRBD1. The CDR3 is made up of 15 amino acids. CDR1 is SGHTA and CDR2 is FQGNSA in the germline V gene. The V segment lost 4 bases and the J segment 2 bases; nucleotides outside the gene matches: 2. The CDR3 loop is CASSSDRGAYNEQFF. CDR3 bases: TGTGCCAGCAGCTCGGACAGGGGGGCCTACAATGAGCAGTTCTTC.

This clonotype was counted ten times or more. This chain connects TRBV6-1 to TRBJ2-7; 9 bases align to TRBD1. Germline V lookup: CDR1 MNHNS, CDR2 SASEGT. The CDR3 totals 14 residues. V lost 6 bases, J lost 3 bases, and 6 bases stayed unmatched. Here the CDR3 reads CASSNPGQGYEQYF. In nucleotides, the CDR3 is TGTGCCAGCAGCAATCCGGGACAGGGCTACGAGCAGTACTTC.

This clonotype was recorded a few times. The V gene is TRBV7-2, the J gene TRBJ2-1, with 9 bases that match TRBD2. With V trimmed by 6 bases and J by 8 bases, 8 bases remained unmatched. The germline V gene has CDR1 SGHTA and CDR2 FQGNSA. The CDR3 has 14 residues. The DNA of the CDR3 is TGTGCCAGCAGGGACAATAGCGGGGGTTATGAGCAGTTCTTC. This gives the protein CASRDNSGGYEQFF.

This clonotype appeared many times. The rearrangement uses TRBV27 and TRBJ2-4; D is perhaps TRBD1 (5 bases). Trimming cost V 5 bases and J 0 bases, with 14 bases left between them. Germline V gene lookup returns CDR1 MNHEY and CDR2 SMNVEV (reference sequence). The CDR3 is 16 amino acids. The chain's CDR3 is CASSPRQLLAKNIQYF. The CDR3 nucleotides are TGTGCCAGCAGTCCCCGACAGCTTCTAGCCAAAAACATTCAGTACTTC.

The rearrangement joins TRBV12-3 or TRBV12-4 to TRBJ2-5; the D gene is possibly TRBD2 (5 bases). CDR3 length equals 11 residues. V gave up 8 bases and J gave up 5 bases, with 9 bases separating them. CDR3 bases: TGTGCCAGCGCGCGCGGGGAGACCCAGTACTTC. It encodes CASARGETQYF.

The J gene is TRBJ1-5, the V gene TRBV6-6; D is ambiguous. V was cut by 5 bases and J by 5 bases, with 10 bases left in between. Germline V CDR1 and CDR2: MNHNY, SVGAGI (reference sequence). The CDR3 extends over 13 amino acids. In DNA, the CDR3 is TGTGCCAGCAGTGCCATGACTCATCAGCCCCAGCATTTT. It is translated as CASSAMTHQPQHF.

The V gene is TRBV20-1, the J gene TRBJ2-7, with 11 nucleotides matching TRBD1. The CDR3 has 14 amino acids. The J segment lost 6 bases and the V segment lost 6 bases, leaving 10 bases of the junction unmatched. Germline V gene sequence: CDR1 DFQATT, CDR2 SNEGSKA (reference sequence). The CDR3 here is CSAIGQGATGEQYF. DNA of the CDR3: TGCAGTGCCATAGGACAGGGGGCTACGGGCGAGCAGTACTTC.

Only a few counts were recorded for this clonotype. V and J are TRBV12-3 or TRBV12-4 and TRBJ2-3; 9 bases align to TRBD2. The CDR3 sequence is 15 residues long. V was clipped by 7 bases and J by 1 base; unmatched bases: 6. The CDR3 region is CASTIVAGGTDTQYF. CDR3 coding DNA: TGTGCCAGCACGATAGTAGCGGGGGGCACAGATACGCAGTATTTT.

This clonotype was counted a few times. CDR3 protein: CASSQGTGDTEAFF. CDR3 nucleotide sequence: TGCGCCAGCAGCCAAGGGACAGGAGACACTGAAGCTTTCTTT. The rearrangement uses TRBV4-3 and TRBJ1-1; 7 bases line up with TRBD1. Germline V gives CDR1 LGHNA, CDR2 YSLEER. Trimming took 1 base from V and 3 from J; bases not matched to a gene: 2. CDR3 size: 14 residues.

This clonotype was found a few times. The V gene is TRBV5-1, the J gene TRBJ2-7, with D perhaps matching TRBD2 (5 bases). V was clipped by 4 bases and J by 0 bases, with 14 bases between them. Looked up from germline, CDR1 is SGHRS and CDR2 is YFSETQ. This CDR3 is 15 amino acids long. DNA of the CDR3: TGCGCCAGCAGCCCGCCACTGGGGAGCTCCTACGAGCAGTACTTC. Amino acids: CASSPPLGSSYEQYF.

The chain uses TRBV14 and TRBJ2-2; 8 bases are shared with TRBD1. Per the germline V gene, CDR1 is SGHDN and CDR2 is FVKESK. V trimming: 5 bases; J trimming: 7 bases; junction bases outside the gene matches: 6. The CDR3 runs to 14 residues. CDR3 DNA: TGTGCCAGCAGCGGACAGGGTTGGATCGGGGAGCTGTTTTTT. Amino acids: CASSGQGWIGELFF.

As concerns this clonotype: Germline and junction disagree at one end, which may indicate a read error. This CDR3 is CARSLIGRRAYGYTF. CDR3 DNA: TGTGCCAGGAGCTTAATCGGGCGCAGGGCCTATGGCTACACCTTC. The rearrangement joins TRBV5-6 to TRBJ1-2, with D possibly matching TRBD1 (5 bases). This CDR3 contains 15 residues. Germline loops: CDR1 SGHDT, CDR2 YYEEEE.

The sample holds a few counts of this clonotype. The chain employs TRBV5-5 and TRBJ2-7; the D gene is possibly TRBD1 (6 bases). CDR1 SGHKS and CDR2 YYEKEE come from the germline V gene (reference sequence). V lost 7 bases and J 5 bases, leaving 19 bases between the germline ends. There are 14 residues in the CDR3. Written as DNA, the CDR3 is TGTGCCAGCGCTCCGGGTACAGGGTTCCACGAGCAGTACTTC. Translated: CASAPGTGFHEQYF.

This chain connects TRBV27 to TRBJ2-5; D may be TRBD1 or TRBD2 (5 bases each). CDR3 length equals 15 residues. V was cut by 7 bases and J by 6 bases, with 21 bases left in between. Germline CDR1 is MNHEY and CDR2 is SMNVEV (reference sequence). The CDR3 nucleotides are TGTGCCAGCACTACCGGGCAGGGAGAAAGGAAGACCCAGTACTTC. Its translation is CASTTGQGERKTQYF.